These 7 T cell receptor beta chains came from one sample sequenced in a study of T cells after yellow fever vaccination. Using its own MiXCR run on the 5' RACE reads, TCRdb lists one record per CDR3 protein. The sample lists 200,000 to 300,000 distinct CDR3 sequences, over 10% occurring once. The sequenced sample was CD4+ T cells sorted from PBMCs, obtained 45 days after the yellow fever booster vaccination. Source of these receptors: a man aged 25-45 years who received the YFV17D yellow fever vaccine.

This clonotype was detected only a few times. The chain uses TRBV5-1 and TRBJ2-1, with 8 bases that match TRBD2. V was pared by 2 bases and J by 4 bases, with 5 bases of the junction left unmatched. The germline CDR1 and CDR2 sequences are SGHRS and YFSETQ. The CDR3 extends over 15 amino acids. Here the CDR3 reads CASSLAGVVYNEQFF. The CDR3 nucleotides are TGCGCCAGCAGCTTAGCGGGAGTGGTTTACAATGAGCAGTTCTTC.

This clonotype came up a few times. The genes are TRBV28 and TRBJ2-1; possibly TRBD2 for D (6 bases). Trimming stripped 10 bases from V and 2 bases from J, with 18 bases between. The CDR3 length is 15 residues. The germline V gene has CDR1 MDHEN and CDR2 SYDVKM. CDR3 nucleotide sequence: TGTGCCACCGGCGGCAATAGCGGTACCTACAATGAGCAGTTCTTC. As protein: CATGGNSGTYNEQFF.

This chain connects TRBV20-1 to TRBJ2-3; no firm D call. The CDR3 length is 14 residues. The germline V gene encodes CDR1 DFQATT and CDR2 SNEGSKA (reference sequence). V lost 6 bases, J lost 6 bases, and 19 bases lay in between. The CDR3 region is CSAPHSLVADTQYF. DNA for the CDR3: TGCAGTGCGCCTCATTCCCTAGTCGCGGATACGCAGTATTTT.

At least ten counts were recorded for this clonotype. This chain uses TRBV5-1 with TRBJ2-7, with 11 bases lining up with TRBD1. Germline values: CDR1 SGHRS, CDR2 YFSETQ. The ends lost 2 bases at V and 3 bases at J; junction bases unmatched: 1. CDR3 size: 14 residues. The chain's CDR3 is CASSFGTGGYEQYF. CDR3 DNA: TGCGCCAGCAGCTTTGGGACAGGGGGCTACGAGCAGTACTTC.

J is TRBJ2-5 and V is TRBV2, with TRBD1 matching over 7 bases. The CDR3 consists of 15 residues. In germline, CDR1 is SNHLY, CDR2 FYNNEI. The V and J ends lost 6 bases and 2 bases, in that order; junction bases with no gene match: 9. The CDR3 reads CASRMDRRIQETQYF. For the CDR3, the DNA is TGTGCCAGCAGGATGGACAGGCGTATACAAGAGACCCAGTACTTC.

The table lists this clonotype with many counts. The chain has TRBV7-6 and TRBJ2-2; D perhaps matches TRBD1 (6 bases). Germline assignment: CDR1 SGHVS and CDR2 FNYEAQ. The V end lost 1 base, the J end lost 4 bases, and 10 bases lay between the germline ends. The CDR3 runs to 15 residues. CDR3 nucleotides: TGTGCCAGCAGCTTAGGCACAGGGAGCACCGGGGAGCTGTTTTTT. Its protein is CASSLGTGSTGELFF.

The V call is TRBV10-3, the J call TRBJ2-1; 12 bases fit TRBD2. V gave up 2 bases and J gave up 9 bases; unmatched junction bases: 5. Germline-derived CDR1 and CDR2 are ENHRY and SYGVKD. The CDR3 runs to 15 residues. CDR3 region: CAISEPSGRAVEQFF. The CDR3 coding sequence is TGTGCCATCAGTGAGCCTAGCGGGAGGGCCGTTGAGCAGTTCTTC.